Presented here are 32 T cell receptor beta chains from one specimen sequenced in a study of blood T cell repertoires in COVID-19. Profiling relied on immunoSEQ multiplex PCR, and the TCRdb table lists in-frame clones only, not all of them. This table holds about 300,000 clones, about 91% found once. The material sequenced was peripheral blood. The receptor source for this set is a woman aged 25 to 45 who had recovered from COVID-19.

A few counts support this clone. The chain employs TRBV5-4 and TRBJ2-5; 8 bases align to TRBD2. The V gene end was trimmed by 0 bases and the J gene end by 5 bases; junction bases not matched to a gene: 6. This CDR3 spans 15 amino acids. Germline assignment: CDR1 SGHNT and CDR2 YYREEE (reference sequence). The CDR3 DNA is TGTGCCAGCAGCTTGGCTTGGCGGGGGGATGAGACCCAGTACTTC. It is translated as CASSLAWRGDETQYF.

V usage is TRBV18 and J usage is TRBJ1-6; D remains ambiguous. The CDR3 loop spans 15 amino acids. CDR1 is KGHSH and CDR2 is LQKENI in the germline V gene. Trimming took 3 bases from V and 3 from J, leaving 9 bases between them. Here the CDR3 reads CASSPNEDYNSPLHF. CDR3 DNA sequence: TGTGCCAGCTCACCCAACGAGGACTATAATTCACCCCTCCACTTT. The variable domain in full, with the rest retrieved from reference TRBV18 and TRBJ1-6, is NAGVMQNPRHLVRRRGQEARLRCSPMKGHSHVYWYRQLPEEGLKFMVYLQKENIIDESGMPKERFSAEFPKEGPSILRIQQVVRGDSAAYFCASSPNEDYNSPLHFGNGTRLTVT.

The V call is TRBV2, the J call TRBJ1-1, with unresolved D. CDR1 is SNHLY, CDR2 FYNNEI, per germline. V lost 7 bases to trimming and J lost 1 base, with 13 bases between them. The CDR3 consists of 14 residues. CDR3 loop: CASNPLEGNTEAFF. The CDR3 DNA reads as TGTGCCAGCAATCCGCTGGAGGGGAACACTGAAGCTTTCTTT.

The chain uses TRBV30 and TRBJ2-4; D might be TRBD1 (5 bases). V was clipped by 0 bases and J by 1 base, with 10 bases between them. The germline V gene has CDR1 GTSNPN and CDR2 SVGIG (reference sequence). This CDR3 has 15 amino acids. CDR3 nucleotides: TGTGCCTGGAGTGTACTGGGGCCGGCCAAAAACATTCAGTACTTC. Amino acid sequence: CAWSVLGPAKNIQYF.

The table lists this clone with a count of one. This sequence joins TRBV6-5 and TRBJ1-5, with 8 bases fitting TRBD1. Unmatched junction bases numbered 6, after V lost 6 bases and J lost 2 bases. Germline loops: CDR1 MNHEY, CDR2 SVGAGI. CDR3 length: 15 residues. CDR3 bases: TGTGCCAGCAGCGGACAGGGTCTAGGCAATCAGCCCCAGCATTTT. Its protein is CASSGQGLGNQPQHF.

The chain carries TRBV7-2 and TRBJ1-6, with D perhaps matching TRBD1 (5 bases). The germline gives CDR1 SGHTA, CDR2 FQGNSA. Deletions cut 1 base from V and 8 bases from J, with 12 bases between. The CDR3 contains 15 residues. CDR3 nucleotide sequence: TGTGCCAGCAGCTTAGTCGGCAGGGCGCATTCACCCCTCCACTTT. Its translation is CASSLVGRAHSPLHF.

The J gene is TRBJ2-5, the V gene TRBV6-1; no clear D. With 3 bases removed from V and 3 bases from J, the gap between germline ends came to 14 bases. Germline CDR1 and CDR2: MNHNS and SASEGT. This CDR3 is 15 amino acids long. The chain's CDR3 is CASSDHLNYEETQYF. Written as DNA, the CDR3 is TGTGCCAGCAGTGACCACCTTAACTATGAAGAGACCCAGTACTTC.

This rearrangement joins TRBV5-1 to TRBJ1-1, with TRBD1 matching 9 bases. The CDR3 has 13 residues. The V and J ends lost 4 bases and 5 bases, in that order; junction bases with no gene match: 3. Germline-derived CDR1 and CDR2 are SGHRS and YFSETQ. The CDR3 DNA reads TGCGCCAGCAGCGGTGGGACAGGGACTGAAGCTTTCTTT. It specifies CASSGGTGTEAFF. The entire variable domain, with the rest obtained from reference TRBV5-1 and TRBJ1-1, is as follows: KAGVTQTPRYLIKTRGQQVTLSCSPISGHRSVSWYQQTPGQGLQFLFEYFSETQRNKGNFPGRFSGRQFSNSRSEMNVSTLELGDSALYLCASSGGTGTEAFFGQGTRLTVV.

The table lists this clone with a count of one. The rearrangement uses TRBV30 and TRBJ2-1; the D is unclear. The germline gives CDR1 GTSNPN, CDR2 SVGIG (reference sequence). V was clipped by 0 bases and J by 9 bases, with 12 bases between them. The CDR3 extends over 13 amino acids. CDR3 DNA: TGTGCCTGGAGTGTACGAGACACCAGTGAGCAGTTCTTC. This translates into CAWSVRDTSEQFF.

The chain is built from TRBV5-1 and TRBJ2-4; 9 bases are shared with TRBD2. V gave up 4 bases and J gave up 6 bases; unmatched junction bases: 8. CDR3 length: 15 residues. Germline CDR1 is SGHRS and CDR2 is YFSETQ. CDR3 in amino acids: CASSPSSSGGNIQYF. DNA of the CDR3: TGCGCCAGCAGCCCCTCTAGTAGCGGGGGAAACATTCAGTACTTC.

This CDR3 reads CASTGGADETQYF. DNA of the CDR3: TGTGCCAGCACGGGGGGCGCGGACGAGACCCAGTACTTC. The chain has TRBV28 and TRBJ2-5, with a possible D match to TRBD2 (7 bases). The CDR3 runs 13 residues. Deletions cut 7 bases from V and 5 bases from J, with 14 bases between. From germline, CDR1 is MDHEN and CDR2 SYDVKM.

The CDR3 DNA reads as TGCGCCAGCAGCTTGATCAGCGGGGGCAGGTACGAGCAGTACTTC. Translation gives CASSLISGGRYEQYF. The chain joins TRBV5-1 to TRBJ2-7; 8 nucleotides match TRBD2. CDR3 length: 15 amino acids. With V trimmed by 1 base and J by 4 bases, 7 bases remained unmatched. Germline V lookup: CDR1 SGHRS, CDR2 YFSETQ. The entire variable domain, with the rest obtained from reference TRBV5-1 and TRBJ2-7, is as follows: KAGVTQTPRYLIKTRGQQVTLSCSPISGHRSVSWYQQTPGQGLQFLFEYFSETQRNKGNFPGRFSGRQFSNSRSEMNVSTLELGDSALYLCASSLISGGRYEQYFGPGTRLTVT.

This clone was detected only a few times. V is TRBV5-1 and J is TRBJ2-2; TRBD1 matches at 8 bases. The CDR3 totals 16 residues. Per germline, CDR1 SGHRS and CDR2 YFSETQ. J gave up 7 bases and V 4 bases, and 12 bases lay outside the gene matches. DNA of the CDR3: TGCGCCAGCAGCCGTCGGGCCGGACAGGGTGACGGGGAGCTGTTTTTT. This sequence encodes CASSRRAGQGDGELFF.

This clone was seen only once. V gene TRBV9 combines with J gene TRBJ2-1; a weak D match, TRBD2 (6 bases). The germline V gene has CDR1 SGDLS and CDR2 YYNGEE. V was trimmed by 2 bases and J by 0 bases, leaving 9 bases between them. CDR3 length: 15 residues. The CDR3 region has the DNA TGTGCCAGCAGCGTGCGGGGTCGCTCCTACAATGAGCAGTTCTTC. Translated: CASSVRGRSYNEQFF.

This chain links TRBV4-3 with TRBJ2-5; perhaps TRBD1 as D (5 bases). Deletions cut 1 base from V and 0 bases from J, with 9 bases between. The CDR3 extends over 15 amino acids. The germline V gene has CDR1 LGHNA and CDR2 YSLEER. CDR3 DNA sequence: TGCGCCAGCAGCCAAGGTTACAGGTACCAAGAGACCCAGTACTTC. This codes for CASSQGYRYQETQYF.

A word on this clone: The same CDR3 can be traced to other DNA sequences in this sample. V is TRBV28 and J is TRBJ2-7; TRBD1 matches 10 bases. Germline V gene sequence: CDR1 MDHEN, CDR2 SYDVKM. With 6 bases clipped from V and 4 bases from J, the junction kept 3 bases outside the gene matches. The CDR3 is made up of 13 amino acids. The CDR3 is CASSWDRGYEQYF. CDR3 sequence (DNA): TGTGCCAGCAGCTGGGACAGGGGTTACGAGCAGTACTTC.

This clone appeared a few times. The CDR3 bases are TGTGCCAGCAGCTTAGGGCAGGGGAACACTGAAGCTTTCTTT. It translates to CASSLGQGNTEAFF. This rearrangement joins TRBV7-2 to TRBJ1-1; maybe TRBD1 (5 bases). CDR1 SGHTA and CDR2 FQGNSA come from the germline V gene. V was shortened by 1 base and J by 1 base, with 7 bases between the two germline ends. The CDR3 has 14 residues.

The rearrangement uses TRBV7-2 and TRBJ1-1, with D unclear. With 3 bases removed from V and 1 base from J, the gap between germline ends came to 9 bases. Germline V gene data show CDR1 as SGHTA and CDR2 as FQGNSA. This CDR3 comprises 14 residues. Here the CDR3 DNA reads TGTGCCAGCAGCTTTTACATACCGAACACTGAAGCTTTCTTT. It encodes CASSFYIPNTEAFF.

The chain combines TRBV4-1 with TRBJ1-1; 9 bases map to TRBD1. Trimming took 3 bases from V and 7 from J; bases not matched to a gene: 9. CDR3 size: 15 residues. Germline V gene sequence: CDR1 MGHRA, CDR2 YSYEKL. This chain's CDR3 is CASSHPGTGRVEAFF. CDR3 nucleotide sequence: TGCGCCAGCAGCCACCCCGGGACAGGGAGGGTTGAAGCTTTCTTT.

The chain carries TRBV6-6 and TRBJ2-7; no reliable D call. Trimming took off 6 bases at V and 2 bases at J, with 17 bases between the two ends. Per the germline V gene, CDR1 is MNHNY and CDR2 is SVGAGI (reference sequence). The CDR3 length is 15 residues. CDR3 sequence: CASRHPGGITYEQYF. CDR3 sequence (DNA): TGTGCCAGCAGACACCCGGGTGGCATAACCTACGAGCAGTACTTC.

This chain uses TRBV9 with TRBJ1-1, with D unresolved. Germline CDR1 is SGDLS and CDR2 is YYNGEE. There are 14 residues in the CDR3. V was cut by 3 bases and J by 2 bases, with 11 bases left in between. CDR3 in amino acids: CASSAQTYNTEAFF. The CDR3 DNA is TGTGCCAGCAGCGCCCAAACATATAACACTGAAGCTTTCTTT.

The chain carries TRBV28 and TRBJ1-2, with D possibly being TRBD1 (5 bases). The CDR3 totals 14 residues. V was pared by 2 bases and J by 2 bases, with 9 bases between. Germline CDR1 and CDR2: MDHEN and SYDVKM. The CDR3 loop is CASSLGAFNYGYTF. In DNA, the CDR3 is TGTGCCAGCAGTTTAGGGGCATTCAACTATGGCTACACCTTC.

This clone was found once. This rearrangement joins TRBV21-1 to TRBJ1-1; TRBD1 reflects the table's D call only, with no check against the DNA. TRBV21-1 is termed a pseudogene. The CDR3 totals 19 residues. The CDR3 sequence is CASSKLRVVGTALNTEAFF. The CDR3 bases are TGTGCCAGCAGCAAACTGCGAGTGGTCGGGACAGCCCTGAACACTGAAGCTTTCTTT.

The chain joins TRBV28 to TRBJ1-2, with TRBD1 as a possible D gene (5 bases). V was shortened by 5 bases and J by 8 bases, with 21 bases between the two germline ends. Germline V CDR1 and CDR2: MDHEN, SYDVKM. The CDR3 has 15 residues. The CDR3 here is CASSPTPGRGEGYTF. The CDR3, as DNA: TGTGCCAGCAGTCCAACCCCCGGGAGGGGCGAGGGCTACACCTTC.

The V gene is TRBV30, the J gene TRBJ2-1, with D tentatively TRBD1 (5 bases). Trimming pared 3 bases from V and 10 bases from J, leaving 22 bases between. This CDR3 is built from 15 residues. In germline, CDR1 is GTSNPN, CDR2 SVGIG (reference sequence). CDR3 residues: CAWRGLGSLVVEQFF. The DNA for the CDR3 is TGTGCCTGGAGGGGGCTGGGGTCCCTCGTGGTCGAGCAGTTCTTC.

The CDR3 DNA reads as TGTGCCAGCGGTAACTCAGATACGCAGTATTTT. Its protein product is CASGNSDTQYF. The rearrangement uses TRBV11-1 and TRBJ2-3; D is ambiguous. Germline V lookup: CDR1 SGHAT, CDR2 FQDESV (reference sequence). The CDR3 is 11 amino acids. Between the trimmed V and J ends, which lost 8 bases and 4 bases, there was a span of 7 bases.

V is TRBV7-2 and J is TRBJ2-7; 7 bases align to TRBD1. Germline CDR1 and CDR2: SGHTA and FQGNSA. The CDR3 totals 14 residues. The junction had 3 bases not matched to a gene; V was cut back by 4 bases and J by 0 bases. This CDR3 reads CASSSTGNSYEQYF. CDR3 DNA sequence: TGTGCCAGCAGCTCGACAGGGAACTCCTACGAGCAGTACTTC.

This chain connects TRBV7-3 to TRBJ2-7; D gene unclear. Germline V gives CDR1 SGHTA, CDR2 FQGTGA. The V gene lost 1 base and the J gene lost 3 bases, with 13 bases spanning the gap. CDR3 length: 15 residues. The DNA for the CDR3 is TGTGCCAGCAGCTTAAGCAGCGCTAGTTACTACGAGCAGTACTTC. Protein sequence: CASSLSSASYYEQYF.

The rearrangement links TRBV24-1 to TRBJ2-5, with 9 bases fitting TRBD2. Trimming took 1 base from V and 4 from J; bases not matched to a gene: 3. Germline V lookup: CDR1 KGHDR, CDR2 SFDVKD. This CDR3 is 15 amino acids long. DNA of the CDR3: TGTGCCACCAGTGATTTAAAGCGGGGGGCAGAGACCCAGTACTTC. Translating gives CATSDLKRGAETQYF.

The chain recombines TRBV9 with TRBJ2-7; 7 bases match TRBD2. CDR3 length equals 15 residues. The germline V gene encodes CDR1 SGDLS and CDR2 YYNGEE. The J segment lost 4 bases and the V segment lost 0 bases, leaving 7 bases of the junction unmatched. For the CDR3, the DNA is TGTGCCAGCAGCGTAGCTCCCGGGCGGGAGTACGAGCAGTACTTC. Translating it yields CASSVAPGREYEQYF.

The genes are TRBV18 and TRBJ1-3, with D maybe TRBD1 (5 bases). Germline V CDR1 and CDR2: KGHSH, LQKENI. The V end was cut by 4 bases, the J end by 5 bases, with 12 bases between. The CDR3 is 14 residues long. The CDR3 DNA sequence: TGTGCCAGCTCACTCCAGGGTAGGAGAAACACCATATATTTT. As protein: CASSLQGRRNTIYF.

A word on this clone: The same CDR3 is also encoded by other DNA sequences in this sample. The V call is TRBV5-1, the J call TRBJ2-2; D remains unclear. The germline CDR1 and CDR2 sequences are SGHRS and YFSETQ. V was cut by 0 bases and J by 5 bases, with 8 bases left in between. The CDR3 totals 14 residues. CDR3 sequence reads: CASSLGTRTGELFF. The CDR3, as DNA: TGCGCCAGCAGCTTGGGAACGCGAACCGGGGAGCTGTTTTTT.